A single sample gave rise to the 25 T cell receptor beta chains below, sequenced in a study of T-cell memory formation after mild COVID-19. TCRdb analysed the 5' RACE reads with MiXCR anew, one entry per CDR3 protein. The sample shows roughly 510,000 distinct CDR3 sequences, 15% to 20% of them seen only once. Sequencing used PBMCs or a T cell subset sorted from them (not recorded which). Receptors originate from an adult woman who had mild COVID-19 (a few samples of this study predate the infection). Cell type and time point are not known.

The chain is built from TRBV7-9 and TRBJ2-5; D not resolved. The CDR3 totals 14 residues. V lost 3 bases and J 2 bases, leaving 10 bases between the germline ends. The germline CDR1 and CDR2 sequences are SEHNR and FQNEAQ (reference sequence). This CDR3 reads CASSFTVGQETQYF. In nucleotides, the CDR3 is TGTGCCAGCAGCTTTACGGTCGGTCAAGAGACCCAGTACTTC.

The rearrangement uses TRBV7-9 and TRBJ2-7; possibly TRBD1 for D (5 bases). Trimming cost V 3 bases and J 3 bases, with 9 bases left between them. The germline gives CDR1 SEHNR, CDR2 FQNEAQ (reference sequence). CDR3 length: 13 residues. The chain's CDR3 is CASSLDIFYEQYF. The CDR3 nucleotides are TGTGCCAGCAGCTTGGACATATTCTACGAGCAGTACTTC.

The chain combines TRBV5-1 with TRBJ2-4; D unresolved. The V and J ends lost 4 bases and 3 bases respectively, with 11 bases between them. This CDR3 comprises 14 residues. Germline V gives CDR1 SGHRS, CDR2 YFSETQ. The CDR3 here is CASSPWWDKNIQYF. Here the CDR3 DNA reads TGCGCCAGCAGCCCGTGGTGGGACAAAAACATTCAGTACTTC. The whole variable domain, filled in from reference TRBV5-1 and TRBJ2-4, reads KAGVTQTPRYLIKTRGQQVTLSCSPISGHRSVSWYQQTPGQGLQFLFEYFSETQRNKGNFPGRFSGRQFSNSRSEMNVSTLELGDSALYLCASSPWWDKNIQYFGAGTRLSVL.

V usage is TRBV7-9 and J usage is TRBJ2-5, with 8 bases that match TRBD1. Germline trimming cut 2 bases from V and 5 bases from J; bases unmatched to any gene: 10. Germline lookup yields CDR1 SEHNR and CDR2 FQNEAQ (reference sequence). The CDR3 covers 16 residues. The CDR3 region is CASSLSRGRPGETQYF. The CDR3 DNA reads TGTGCCAGCAGCTTATCCAGGGGGCGCCCCGGGGAGACCCAGTACTTC.

The gene calls are TRBV20-1 and TRBJ2-2; D possibly corresponds to TRBD2 (6 bases). V lost 4 bases to trimming and J lost 2 bases, with 11 bases between them. The CDR3 runs to 14 residues. Germline CDR1 reads DFQATT; CDR2 reads SNEGSKA (reference sequence). The CDR3 DNA sequence: TGCAGTGCTACAAGGGAGGTTAACACCGGGGAGCTGTTTTTT. The encoded protein is CSATREVNTGELFF.

This clonotype turned up a few times. This chain links TRBV4-3 with TRBJ2-5, with D possibly TRBD2 on 5 matching bases. The CDR3 sequence is 17 residues long. The V end was cut by 6 bases, the J end by 0 bases, with 20 bases between. Germline CDR1 and CDR2: LGHNA and YSLEER. The CDR3 DNA reads as TGCGCCAGCAGTGGCGGGCTACTTATGGGGTACCAAGAGACCCAGTACTTC. Residues: CASSGGLLMGYQETQYF.

The chain combines TRBV12-3 or TRBV12-4 with TRBJ2-7, with 7 nucleotides matching TRBD1. The junction had 12 bases not matched to a gene; V was cut back by 2 bases and J by 2 bases. The CDR3 is 17 amino acids. CDR3 in DNA: TGTGCCAGCAGTTTATTTGGTTGGGGGACAGTGCCCTACGAGCAGTACTTC. Protein product: CASSLFGWGTVPYEQYF.

This clonotype was counted only a few times. The chain is built from TRBV12-3 or TRBV12-4 and TRBJ1-2, with TRBD1 matching over 8 bases. V lost 8 bases to trimming and J lost 0 bases; unmatched junction nucleotides: 8. This CDR3 contains 15 residues. The CDR3 reads CASGRTGIANYGYTF. The CDR3, as DNA: TGTGCCAGCGGCCGGACAGGGATAGCTAACTATGGCTACACCTTC.

The chain couples TRBV9 to TRBJ2-3, with 10 bases that match TRBD1. CDR3 length equals 17 residues. CDR1 and CDR2 from the germline V gene are SGDLS and YYNGEE. Losses at the gene ends were 0 bases for V and 2 bases for J; bases not matched to a gene: 6. In nucleotides, the CDR3 is TGTGCCAGCAGCGTAGGCCCGGGACAGGGGTCCACAGATACGCAGTATTTT. It is translated as CASSVGPGQGSTDTQYF.

There are a few counts of this clonotype. The chain couples TRBV3-1 to TRBJ1-4, with no clear D. The CDR3 sequence is 15 residues long. Trimming left V 0 bases short and J 3 bases short, with 8 bases between. Germline V gene lookup returns CDR1 LGHDT and CDR2 YNNKEL (reference sequence). The CDR3 region has the DNA TGTGCCAGCAGCCAAGAGGGGATTCCTAATGAAAAACTGTTTTTT. Amino acid sequence: CASSQEGIPNEKLFF.

This clonotype was observed a few times. For the CDR3, the DNA is TGTGCCAGCGCTATAGCGGGAGGAGACGAGCAGTACTTC. Protein: CASAIAGGDEQYF. The chain carries TRBV7-3 and TRBJ2-7, with 10 positions matching TRBD2. V shed 8 bases, J shed 5 bases, and the junction held 6 bases outside the gene matches. The CDR3 totals 13 residues. The germline CDR1 and CDR2 sequences are SGHTA and FQGTGA.

This clonotype has a handful of counts. This chain joins TRBV13 and TRBJ2-3; a possible D gene is TRBD2 (6 bases). With 5 bases removed from V and 0 bases from J, the gap between germline ends came to 18 bases. The CDR3 has 17 residues. Germline CDR1 and CDR2: PRHDT and FYEKMQ (reference sequence). DNA for the CDR3: TGTGCCAGCAGCCCCCTTGTGGGGGGAGGAAGCACAGATACGCAGTATTTT. The encoded protein is CASSPLVGGGSTDTQYF.

The table lists this clonotype with a few counts. The genes are TRBV27 and TRBJ1-1; 7 bases map to TRBD1. The CDR3 totals 16 residues. Per germline, CDR1 MNHEY and CDR2 SMNVEV (reference sequence). Trimming took 6 bases from V and 2 from J; bases not matched to a gene: 12. The CDR3: CASSSSQGMLNTEAFF. The CDR3 nucleotides are TGTGCCAGCAGCTCATCACAGGGGATGCTTAACACTGAAGCTTTCTTT.

The chain employs TRBV5-1 and TRBJ1-1; 8 bases agree with TRBD1. V shed 3 bases, J shed 1 base, and the junction held 8 bases outside the gene matches. Germline V gene lookup returns CDR1 SGHRS and CDR2 YFSETQ. CDR3 length: 16 amino acids. CDR3 sequence: CASSSSRDRKNTEAFF. The CDR3 bases are TGCGCCAGCAGCTCCTCCCGGGACAGGAAGAACACTGAAGCTTTCTTT.

In this sample, this clonotype turned up a few times. The chain couples TRBV3-1 to TRBJ2-1; 8 bases fit TRBD2. CDR3 size: 15 residues. With V trimmed by 4 bases and J by 3 bases, 5 bases remained unmatched. Germline assignment: CDR1 LGHDT and CDR2 YNNKEL (reference sequence). The CDR3 region has the DNA TGTGCCAGCAGCCCCCTTAGCGGGGACTACAATGAGCAGTTCTTC. Translated, it gives CASSPLSGDYNEQFF.

The V call is TRBV5-8, the J call TRBJ2-7; TRBD1 agrees at 8 bases. The CDR3 extends over 16 amino acids. The V gene's germline CDR1 is SGHTS and CDR2 YDEGEE. Trimming cost V 4 bases and J 0 bases; bases outside gene matches: 9. CDR3 sequence reads: CASSEGQGFSSYEQYF. The CDR3 DNA is TGTGCCAGCAGCGAAGGACAGGGCTTTAGCTCCTACGAGCAGTACTTC.

The chain employs TRBV10-3 and TRBJ2-1; a weak D match, TRBD2 (5 bases). V lost 0 bases and J lost 2, with 23 bases in between. Germline lookup yields CDR1 ENHRY and CDR2 SYGVKD. The CDR3 totals 20 residues. This CDR3 reads CAISESSAKDGRTPYNEQFF. Written as DNA, the CDR3 is TGTGCCATCAGTGAGTCGAGTGCTAAGGATGGGAGAACGCCCTACAATGAGCAGTTCTTC.

In its sample, this clonotype was seen once. This rearrangement joins TRBV29-1 to TRBJ1-2; 9 bases align to TRBD1. Unmatched junction bases numbered 10, after V lost 0 bases and J lost 8 bases. Germline V gene sequence: CDR1 SQVTM, CDR2 ANQGSEA. The CDR3 runs to 15 residues. This chain's CDR3 is CSVEEEGTGLDGYTF. The CDR3 DNA sequence: TGCAGCGTTGAAGAGGAAGGGACAGGGCTGGACGGCTACACCTTC.

This clonotype showed up just a few times. The gene calls are TRBV7-6 and TRBJ2-7; TRBD1 agrees at 8 bases. The V and J ends lost 0 bases and 4 bases, in that order; junction bases with no gene match: 8. CDR3 length equals 16 residues. CDR1 is SGHVS and CDR2 is FNYEAQ in the germline V gene. The DNA of the CDR3 is TGTGCCAGCAGCTTAGCGAAGGGACAGGAGAGATACGAGCAGTACTTC. The encoded protein is CASSLAKGQERYEQYF. The complete variable domain, with remaining parts taken from reference TRBV7-6 and TRBJ2-7, reads GAGVSQSPRYKVTKRGQDVALRCDPISGHVSLYWYRQALGQGPEFLTYFNYEAQQDKSGLPNDRFSAERPEGSISTLTIQRTEQRDSAMYRCASSLAKGQERYEQYFGPGTRLTVT.

This clonotype was counted only a few times. This chain joins TRBV6-5 and TRBJ2-3, with D possibly TRBD2 on 7 matching bases. From germline, CDR1 is MNHEY and CDR2 SVGAGI. V was trimmed by 2 bases and J by 4 bases, leaving 16 bases between them. CDR3 length: 16 residues. The CDR3 reads CASSYGAGARPDTQYF. Here the CDR3 DNA reads TGTGCCAGCAGTTACGGGGCGGGGGCCCGACCAGATACGCAGTATTTT.

The V and J genes are TRBV20-1 and TRBJ2-1, with TRBD2 matching over 10 bases. CDR3 length: 16 residues. CDR1 is DFQATT, CDR2 SNEGSKA, per germline (reference sequence). The V and J ends lost 3 bases and 7 bases, in that order; junction bases with no gene match: 12. This chain's CDR3 is CSASPRLAGRANEQFF. CDR3 in DNA: TGCAGTGCTAGCCCCAGACTAGCGGGCCGAGCGAATGAGCAGTTCTTC.

In its sample, this clonotype was seen many times. J is TRBJ2-7 and V is TRBV5-8, with D perhaps assigned TRBD1 or TRBD2 (6 bases each). CDR1 and CDR2 (germline): SGHTS, YDEGEE. The V and J ends lost 2 bases and 7 bases respectively, with 19 bases between them. This CDR3 has 15 residues. The CDR3 nucleotides are TGTGCCAGCAGCTTAGGGGGGATAAAGACGAGTGAGCAGTACTTC. Encoded protein: CASSLGGIKTSEQYF.

Comments on this clonotype: Compared with germline, one end of the junction differs, possibly owing to a read error. The chain has TRBV27 and TRBJ1-1; D is perhaps TRBD1 (6 bases). CDR1 and CDR2 (germline): MNHEY, SMNVEV (reference sequence). The CDR3 runs 13 residues. The CDR3, as DNA: TGTGCCAGCAGATTATACAGGGCCACTGAAGCTTTCTTT. Its protein is CASRLYRATEAFF.

The chain carries TRBV20-1 and TRBJ2-1; the match to TRBD2 covers 7 bases. Germline V gene data show CDR1 as DFQATT and CDR2 as SNEGSKA (reference sequence). Germline trimming cut 6 bases from V and 9 bases from J; bases unmatched to any gene: 14. CDR3 length equals 14 residues. The CDR3 reads CSAIGASGPGEQFF. The CDR3 DNA is TGCAGTGCCATAGGGGCTAGCGGTCCAGGTGAGCAGTTCTTC.

The gene calls are TRBV7-2 and TRBJ2-7, with 7 bases matching TRBD1. After removal of 3 bases from V and 0 bases from J, the junction contained 5 bases not matched to a gene. The CDR3 sequence is 15 residues long. Per germline, CDR1 SGHTA and CDR2 FQGNSA. CDR3 coding DNA: TGTGCCAGCAGCTTGGCGACAGGGAGCTCCTACGAGCAGTACTTC. As protein: CASSLATGSSYEQYF. Drawing the rest from reference TRBV7-2 and TRBJ2-7, the complete variable domain is GAGVSQSPSNKVTEKGKDVELRCDPISGHTALYWYRQSLGQGLEFLIYFQGNSAPDKSGLPSDRFSAERTGGSVSTLTIQRTQQEDSAVYLCASSLATGSSYEQYFGPGTRLTVT.